One and the same sample provided the 8 T cell receptor beta chains below, sequenced in a study of shared clonotypes between healthy human individuals. Naive CD8 cells comprised CD45RO-negative, CCR7-positively selected cells, excluding terminally differentiated effector memory CD45RA+ cells. Sequencing was performed with immunoSEQ multiplex PCR; in TCRdb, only in-frame clones are kept and a portion is missing. Of around 1,900,000 clones listed, 85% to 95% are singletons. Sequenced sample: naive CD8+ T cells from PBMCs. The receptor set was obtained from a man younger than 30 in good health. Some clones in this sample may be carry-over from other donors' samples.

CDR3 in DNA: TGTGCCAGCAGCTCTTACAGAGTTCTAGGGGTTGAGCAGTTCTTC. The encoded protein is CASSSYRVLGVEQFF. The rearrangement joins TRBV11-2 to TRBJ2-1; D is perhaps TRBD1 (5 bases). The CDR3 totals 15 residues. The ends were cut back, 4 bases at V and 9 bases at J, with 19 bases in the middle. Germline loops: CDR1 SGHAT, CDR2 FQNNGV.

The sample holds one count of this clone. J is TRBJ1-4 and V is TRBV27; 9 nucleotides line up with TRBD1. The CDR3 is 21 residues long. Germline V gives CDR1 MNHEY, CDR2 SMNVEV (reference sequence). Trimming removed 1 base from V and 4 bases from J; junction bases left unmatched: 19. The CDR3 is CASSLLWETGGPHGGNEKLFF. CDR3 bases: TGTGCCAGCAGTTTATTATGGGAGACAGGGGGGCCCCATGGGGGTAATGAAAAACTGTTTTTT.

This sequence joins TRBV10-2 and TRBJ2-7; the match to TRBD1 covers 8 bases. Per germline, CDR1 WSHSY and CDR2 SAAADI. With 6 bases clipped from V and 2 bases from J, the junction kept 6 bases outside the gene matches. CDR3 length equals 14 residues. This CDR3 is CASRDRVPTYEQYF. In DNA, the CDR3 is TGCGCCAGCAGGGACAGGGTCCCCACCTACGAGCAGTACTTC.

V and J are TRBV25-1 and TRBJ1-2; D is perhaps TRBD1 (5 bases). The V end was cut by 1 base, the J end by 0 bases, with 9 bases between. The germline gives CDR1 MGHDK, CDR2 SYGVNS. This CDR3 has 15 amino acids. In nucleotides, the CDR3 is TGTGCCAGCAGTGAATTGGGGCAGACTAACTATGGCTACACCTTC. Amino acid sequence: CASSELGQTNYGYTF.

Comment on this clone: Other DNA sequences from this sample encode an identical CDR3 as well. The V and J genes are TRBV9 and TRBJ1-2, with D possibly matching TRBD1 (5 bases). Trimming shortened V by 0 bases and J by 8 bases, and 8 bases separated the two germline ends. Germline V lookup: CDR1 SGDLS, CDR2 YYNGEE. The CDR3 is made up of 12 amino acids. CDR3 loop: CASSVGRDGYTF. The DNA for the CDR3 is TGTGCCAGCAGCGTAGGTAGGGACGGCTACACCTTC.

This sequence joins TRBV7-8 and TRBJ2-7; TRBD1 matches at 9 bases. The J segment lost 1 base and the V segment lost 2 bases, leaving 9 bases of the junction unmatched. CDR1 is SGHVS and CDR2 is FQNEAQ in the germline V gene. This CDR3 spans 17 amino acids. The CDR3 region has the DNA TGTGCCAGCAGCTTAACGCTACGGGACAGGGTTTCCTACGAGCAGTACTTC. Its translation: CASSLTLRDRVSYEQYF.

V and J are TRBV7-9 and TRBJ1-1; D unclear. Germline assignment: CDR1 SEHNR and CDR2 FQNEAQ (reference sequence). The CDR3 runs 15 residues. Trimming removed 1 base at V and 2 bases at J, with 11 bases between. The CDR3 sequence is CASSLVELSNTEAFF. The DNA for the CDR3 is TGTGCCAGCAGCTTAGTTGAGCTGTCAAACACTGAAGCTTTCTTT.

The V gene is TRBV11-2, the J gene TRBJ1-2; weak D call: TRBD1 (6 bases). V shed 3 bases and J shed 4 bases, with 15 bases lying between them. The germline V gene has CDR1 SGHAT and CDR2 FQNNGV. The CDR3 contains 15 residues. The CDR3 loop reads CASSLGAGTPYGYTF. CDR3 coding DNA: TGTGCCAGCAGCTTGGGTGCCGGGACACCCTATGGCTACACCTTC.